This entry lists 20 T cell receptor beta chains sequenced from one sample in a study of beta chain features in type 1 diabetes. Expressed TCRB transcripts were sequenced because the entire RNA isolate underwent reverse transcription. Assay used: immunoSEQ multiplex PCR; TCRdb lists only in-frame clones, some missing. The sample includes about 320,000 clones, about 14% seen only once; the top ten take 6.7%. The sequenced sample was central memory CD4+ T cells from blood. All receptors derive from a man aged 25-45 years in good health.

This clone was observed a handful of times. This rearrangement joins TRBV28 to TRBJ1-5; D is possibly TRBD1 (5 bases). This CDR3 comprises 17 residues. In germline, CDR1 is MDHEN, CDR2 SYDVKM. V dropped 5 bases and J dropped 2 bases, with 19 bases sitting between them. The CDR3 DNA follows: TGTGCCAGCAGTCTCACCCTGGGGGGGATGGGCAATCAGCCCCAGCATTTT. Residues: CASSLTLGGMGNQPQHF.

V and J are TRBV6-5 and TRBJ1-5; TRBD1 matches 8 bases. The length of the CDR3 is 15 residues. V shed 6 bases and J 4 bases; nucleotides not matched to a gene: 8. CDR1 MNHEY and CDR2 SVGAGI come from the germline V gene. CDR3 sequence: CASRRDRQVNQPQHF. The CDR3 coding sequence is TGTGCCAGCAGACGGGACAGGCAAGTGAATCAGCCCCAGCATTTT.

This clone appeared a few times. The chain recombines TRBV7-3 with TRBJ2-3; D is possibly TRBD2 (5 bases). The V end lost 4 bases, the J end lost 1 base, and 12 bases lay between the germline ends. The germline V gene has CDR1 SGHTA and CDR2 FQGTGA. CDR3 size: 15 residues. The CDR3: CASSSIARGTDTQYF. Written as DNA, the CDR3 is TGTGCCAGCAGCTCCATAGCGAGGGGCACAGATACGCAGTATTTT.

The rearrangement joins TRBV2 to TRBJ1-4; the D is unclear. There are 13 residues in the CDR3. In germline, CDR1 is SNHLY, CDR2 FYNNEI. Trimming cost V 3 bases and J 7 bases, with 9 bases left between them. For the CDR3, the DNA is TGTGCCAGCAGTGATTTGGCCGCTGAAAAACTGTTTTTT. As protein: CASSDLAAEKLFF.

This clone came up a few times. The genes are TRBV4-1 and TRBJ1-1, with 8 nucleotides matching TRBD1. Germline lookup yields CDR1 MGHRA and CDR2 YSYEKL. The length of the CDR3 is 13 residues. V lost 1 base and J lost 11; bases outside the gene matches: 6. The CDR3 loop reads CASSQVIRQGAFF. CDR3 nucleotide sequence: TGCGCCAGCAGCCAAGTTATACGACAGGGGGCTTTCTTT.

The chain employs TRBV5-1 and TRBJ1-3; possible D gene TRBD1, 5 bases. Trimming shortened V by 4 bases and J by 0 bases, and 11 bases separated the two germline ends. The CDR3 loop spans 15 amino acids. Germline loops: CDR1 SGHRS, CDR2 YFSETQ. Written as DNA, the CDR3 is TGCGCCAGCAGCAGGGACCGATCCTCTGGAAACACCATATATTTT. Its translation is CASSRDRSSGNTIYF. The full variable domain, in which reference TRBV5-1 and TRBJ1-3 provide the parts outside the CDR3, is KAGVTQTPRYLIKTRGQQVTLSCSPISGHRSVSWYQQTPGQGLQFLFEYFSETQRNKGNFPGRFSGRQFSNSRSEMNVSTLELGDSALYLCASSRDRSSGNTIYFGEGSWLTVV.

A few counts support this clone. The V and J genes are TRBV9 and TRBJ2-1, with D unclear. The V gene lost 0 bases and the J gene lost 9 bases, with 13 bases spanning the gap. From germline, CDR1 is SGDLS and CDR2 YYNGEE. The CDR3 has 14 residues. The CDR3 region has the DNA TGTGCCAGCAGCGTAGAATCCGGAAGCCGTGAGCAGTTCTTC. Translating it yields CASSVESGSREQFF.

This clone was counted a few times. V gene TRBV25-1 combines with J gene TRBJ1-2; TRBD1 matches 8 bases. After removal of 4 bases from V and 2 bases from J, the junction contained 9 bases not matched to a gene. Looked up from germline, CDR1 is MGHDK and CDR2 is SYGVNS. CDR3 length equals 16 residues. The CDR3 is CASSGPPTGENYGYTF. The CDR3, as DNA: TGTGCCAGCAGTGGACCCCCGACAGGGGAGAACTATGGCTACACCTTC.

This clone turned up a few times. The DNA for the CDR3 is TGTGCCAGCAGCAAAGGGGGACAGGGGATACAGCCCCAGCATTTT. The encoded protein is CASSKGGQGIQPQHF. The chain is built from TRBV21-1 and TRBJ1-5; TRBD1, as called in the table, went unchecked against the DNA. TRBV21-1 is classified as a pseudogene. This CDR3 contains 15 residues.

This clone was found many times. V is TRBV7-3 and J is TRBJ2-1, with TRBD2 matching over 7 bases. The ends lost 4 bases at V and 5 bases at J; junction bases unmatched: 8. This CDR3 is 15 amino acids long. Germline assignment: CDR1 SGHTA and CDR2 FQGTGA. The CDR3 here is CASSSGLVSHNEQFF. CDR3 coding DNA: TGTGCCAGCAGCTCAGGACTAGTAAGCCACAATGAGCAGTTCTTC.

In this sample, this clone turned up a few times. The chain employs TRBV29-1 and TRBJ1-1, with D uncertain. This CDR3 spans 12 amino acids. CDR1 SQVTM and CDR2 ANQGSEA come from the germline V gene. V was pared by 2 bases and J by 1 base, with 5 bases between. The CDR3 protein is CSVERENTEAFF. Here the CDR3 DNA reads TGCAGCGTTGAACGGGAGAACACTGAAGCTTTCTTT.

CDR3: CASSYDRGRQETQYF. CDR3 nucleotides: TGTGCCAGCAGTTACGACAGGGGGCGTCAAGAGACCCAGTACTTC. V and J are TRBV6-6 and TRBJ2-5; 10 bases fit TRBD1. V shed 2 bases, J shed 2 bases, and the junction held 2 bases outside the gene matches. The CDR3 spans 15 residues. CDR1 is MNHNY and CDR2 is SVGAGI in the germline V gene (reference sequence).

This clone was detected only a few times. The J gene is TRBJ2-1, the V gene TRBV5-5; tentatively, D is TRBD1 (5 bases). Trimming cost V 0 bases and J 2 bases, with 12 bases left between them. From germline, CDR1 is SGHKS and CDR2 YYEKEE (reference sequence). This CDR3 is built from 16 residues. The CDR3 DNA sequence: TGTGCCAGCAGCTTGGCCATTCACAGGACCTACAATGAGCAGTTCTTC. This sequence encodes CASSLAIHRTYNEQFF. The entire variable domain, with the rest obtained from reference TRBV5-5 and TRBJ2-1, is as follows: DAGVTQSPTHLIKTRGQQVTLRCSPISGHKSVSWYQQVLGQGPQFIFQYYEKEERGRGNFPDRFSARQFPNYSSELNVNALLLGDSALYLCASSLAIHRTYNEQFFGPGTRLTVL.

The CDR3 DNA reads TGTGCCAGCAGTTTACATCGGAGGCAGGGAAATTCACCCCTCCACTTT. The encoded protein is CASSLHRRQGNSPLHF. The chain links TRBV27 to TRBJ1-6; tentatively, D is TRBD1 (5 bases). V lost 2 bases and J lost 7, with 15 bases in between. CDR3 length: 16 residues. Germline CDR1 reads MNHEY; CDR2 reads SMNVEV (reference sequence).

This clone showed up just a few times. The chain combines TRBV7-2 with TRBJ2-3, with 16 bases aligning to TRBD2. Trimming at V came to 0 bases and at J to 6 bases, leaving 3 bases not matched to a gene. The CDR3 totals 17 residues. The V gene's germline CDR1 is SGHTA and CDR2 FQGNSA. CDR3 nucleotide sequence: TGTGCCAGCAGCTTAGCGGGACTAGCGGGAGGGGCCGATACGCAGTATTTT. Its protein is CASSLAGLAGGADTQYF.

This clone was detected a few times. This chain uses TRBV5-1 with TRBJ2-1; 9 bases are a match to TRBD2. The J segment lost 2 bases and the V segment lost 4 bases, leaving 7 bases of the junction unmatched. Germline values: CDR1 SGHRS, CDR2 YFSETQ. CDR3 length: 16 amino acids. The CDR3 sequence is CASSSVAGVTYNEQFF. The CDR3, as DNA: TGCGCCAGCAGCAGTGTAGCGGGAGTGACCTACAATGAGCAGTTCTTC.

On this clone itself: Within the sample, other DNA sequences also encode this same CDR3. The chain joins TRBV5-1 to TRBJ2-7, with TRBD2 identical over 13 bases. The V gene's germline CDR1 is SGHRS and CDR2 YFSETQ. This CDR3 comprises 14 residues. The CDR3 nucleotides read TGTGCCAGCAGGACTAGCGGGAGCTCCTACGAGCAGTACGTC. Its translation is CASRTSGSSYEQYV.

This clone was counted a few times. The chain has TRBV28 and TRBJ2-7, with 8 bases identical to TRBD2. The V and J ends lost 5 bases and 2 bases, in that order; junction bases with no gene match: 5. The CDR3 loop spans 14 amino acids. Germline assignment: CDR1 MDHEN and CDR2 SYDVKM. CDR3 nucleotides: TGTGCCAGCAGTCCGGGGGGGGCGGCCTACGAGCAGTACGTC. Its protein is CASSPGGAAYEQYV.

This clone was seen a handful of times. V is TRBV1 and J is TRBJ2-7; TRBD1 is taken as the D call from the table, unchecked against the DNA. TRBV1 represents a pseudogene. The CDR3 contains 14 residues. DNA of the CDR3: TGCACCAGCAGCCAACGGACAGGCCCAGGGGAGCAGTACTTC. Its translation: CTSSQRTGPGEQYF.

The V gene is TRBV4-3, the J gene TRBJ2-3; D might be TRBD1 or TRBD2, each matching 6 bases. V was clipped by 1 base and J by 2 bases, with 10 bases between them. Germline lookup yields CDR1 LGHNA and CDR2 YSLEER. This CDR3 spans 15 amino acids. The DNA for the CDR3 is TGCGCCAGCAGCCAAGGGGGGGCCAACACAGATACGCAGTATTTT. The encoded protein is CASSQGGANTDTQYF.